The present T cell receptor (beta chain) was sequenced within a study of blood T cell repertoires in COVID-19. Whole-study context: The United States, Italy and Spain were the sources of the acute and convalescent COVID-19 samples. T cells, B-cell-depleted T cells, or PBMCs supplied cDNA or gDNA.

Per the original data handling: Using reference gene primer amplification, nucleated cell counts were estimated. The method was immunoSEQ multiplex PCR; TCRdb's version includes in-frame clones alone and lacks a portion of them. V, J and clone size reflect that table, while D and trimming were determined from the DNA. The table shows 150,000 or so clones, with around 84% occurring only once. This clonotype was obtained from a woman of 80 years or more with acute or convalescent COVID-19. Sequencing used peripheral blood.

DNA for the CDR3: TGTGCCAGCAGCTTCGGGGAAAAGAACACTGAAGCTTTCTTT. This sequence encodes CASSFGEKNTEAFF. The rearrangement uses TRBV9 and TRBJ1-1; D is unresolved. Germline V gene sequence: CDR1 SGDLS, CDR2 YYNGEE. This CDR3 is built from 14 residues. Deletions cut 4 bases from V and 1 base from J, with 11 bases between.